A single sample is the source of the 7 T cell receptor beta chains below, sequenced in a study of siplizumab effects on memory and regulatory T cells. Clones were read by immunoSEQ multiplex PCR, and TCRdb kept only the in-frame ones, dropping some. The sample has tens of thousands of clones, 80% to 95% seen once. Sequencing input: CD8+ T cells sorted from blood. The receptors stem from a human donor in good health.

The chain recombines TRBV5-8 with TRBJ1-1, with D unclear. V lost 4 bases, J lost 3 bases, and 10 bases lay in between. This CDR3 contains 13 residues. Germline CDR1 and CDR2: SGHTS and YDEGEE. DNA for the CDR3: TGTGCCAGCAGCATAGGACTGTACACTGAAGCTTTCTTT. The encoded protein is CASSIGLYTEAFF. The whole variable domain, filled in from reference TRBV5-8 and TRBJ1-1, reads EAGVTQSPTHLIKTRGQQATLRCSPISGHTSVYWYQQALGLGLQFLLWYDEGEERNRGNFPPRFSGRQFPNYSSELNVNALELEDSALYLCASSIGLYTEAFFGQGTRLTVV.

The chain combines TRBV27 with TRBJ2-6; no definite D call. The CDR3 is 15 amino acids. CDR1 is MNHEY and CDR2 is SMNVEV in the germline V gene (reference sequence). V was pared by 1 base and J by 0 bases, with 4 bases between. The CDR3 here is CASSLLGSGANVLTF. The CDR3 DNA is TGTGCCAGCAGTTTATTGGGCTCTGGGGCCAACGTCCTGACTTTC.

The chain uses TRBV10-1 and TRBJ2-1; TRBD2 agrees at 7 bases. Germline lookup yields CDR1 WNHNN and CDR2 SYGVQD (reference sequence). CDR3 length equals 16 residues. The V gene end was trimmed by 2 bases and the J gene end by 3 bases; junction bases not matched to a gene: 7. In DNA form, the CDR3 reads TGCGCCAGCAGTGAGACCGGGACTACGATCTACAATGAGCAGTTCTTC. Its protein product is CASSETGTTIYNEQFF.

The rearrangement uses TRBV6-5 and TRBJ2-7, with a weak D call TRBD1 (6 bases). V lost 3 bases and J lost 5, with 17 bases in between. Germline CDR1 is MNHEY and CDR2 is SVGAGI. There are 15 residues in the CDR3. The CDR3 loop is CASSYSGQMFDEQYF. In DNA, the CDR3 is TGTGCCAGCAGTTATTCCGGACAGATGTTCGACGAGCAGTACTTC.

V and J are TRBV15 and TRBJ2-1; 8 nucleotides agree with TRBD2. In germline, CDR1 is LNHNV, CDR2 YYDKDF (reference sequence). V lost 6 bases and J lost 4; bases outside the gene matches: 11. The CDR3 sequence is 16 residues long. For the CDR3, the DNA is TGTGCCACCAGTGACGGGAGGATAGCGGGGTACAATGAGCAGTTCTTC. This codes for CATSDGRIAGYNEQFF.

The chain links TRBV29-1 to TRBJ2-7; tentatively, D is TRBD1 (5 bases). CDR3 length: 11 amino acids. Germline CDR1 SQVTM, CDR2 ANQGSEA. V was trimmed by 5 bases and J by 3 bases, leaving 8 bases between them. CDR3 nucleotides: TGCAGCGTTCAGGACAACTACGAGCAGTACTTC. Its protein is CSVQDNYEQYF.

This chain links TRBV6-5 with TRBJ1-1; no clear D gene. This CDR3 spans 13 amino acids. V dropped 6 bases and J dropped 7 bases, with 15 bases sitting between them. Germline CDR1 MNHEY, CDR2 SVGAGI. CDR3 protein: CASRLTSNREAFF. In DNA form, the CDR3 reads TGTGCCAGCAGGCTAACATCGAATCGTGAAGCTTTCTTT.